These 21 T cell receptor beta chains came from one sample sequenced in a study of cytomegalovirus exposure and HLA in healthy donors. PCR amplification relied on 60 Vbeta primers (plus 13 Jbeta primers). The repertoire was sequenced with immunoSEQ multiplex PCR; TCRdb's copy has only in-frame clones and lacks some. The table records under 250,000 clones, around four fifths of them present only once. Sequencing used PBMCs. These TCRs come from a boy between 10 and 17 years old in good health and CMV-seronegative.

CDR3 coding DNA: TGTGCCAGCCTCAGAGTGTTCAGCGGCACAGATACGCAGTATTTT. Its protein product is CASLRVFSGTDTQYF. The chain combines TRBV4-2 with TRBJ2-3; D not resolved. Germline CDR1 reads LGHNA; CDR2 reads YNFKEQ. V lost 8 bases to trimming and J lost 1 base, with 16 bases between them. The CDR3 sequence is 15 residues long.

V is TRBV30 and J is TRBJ2-2, with a weak D call TRBD1 (5 bases). The CDR3 runs to 19 residues. Germline lookup yields CDR1 GTSNPN and CDR2 SVGIG (reference sequence). V gave up 2 bases and J gave up 0 bases, with 22 bases separating them. CDR3 protein: CAWSLGTGRIGSNTGELFF. CDR3 nucleotide sequence: TGTGCCTGGAGTTTAGGTACAGGTCGTATAGGTTCGAACACCGGGGAGCTGTTTTTT.

The CDR3 nucleotides are TGTGCCACCAGCAGAGGGGGTAGCGGGAGTCTTAGCGAGCAGTACTTC. Its protein is CATSRGGSGSLSEQYF. The J gene is TRBJ2-7, the V gene TRBV15; 9 bases are shared with TRBD2. The V segment lost 1 base and the J segment 6 bases; nucleotides outside the gene matches: 10. The CDR3 covers 16 residues. Germline loops: CDR1 LNHNV, CDR2 YYDKDF (reference sequence).

The gene calls are TRBV11-3 and TRBJ2-5, with TRBD2 matching over 7 bases. CDR1 and CDR2 from the germline V gene are SGHNT and YENEEA. This CDR3 is built from 14 residues. The J segment lost 2 bases and the V segment lost 5 bases, leaving 5 bases of the junction unmatched. The DNA for the CDR3 is TGTGCCAGCAGCGGATCGCGGGGGCAAGAGACCCAGTACTTC. It is translated as CASSGSRGQETQYF.

CDR3 nucleotide sequence: TGTGCCTGGGCTAAAAGACAGAGGACCGGGGAGCTGTTTTTT. Encoded protein: CAWAKRQRTGELFF. V and J are TRBV30 and TRBJ2-2, with a weak D call TRBD1 (5 bases). This CDR3 has 14 residues. Per germline, CDR1 GTSNPN and CDR2 SVGIG (reference sequence). V lost 5 bases, J lost 5 bases, and 15 bases lay in between.

V and J are TRBV4-2 and TRBJ2-1, with unresolved D. With 1 base removed from V and 3 bases from J, the gap between germline ends came to 7 bases. The CDR3 spans 14 residues. From germline, CDR1 is LGHNA and CDR2 YNFKEQ. The CDR3 bases are TGTGCCAGCAGCCAAGCGGGTGACTACAATGAGCAGTTCTTC. Amino acids: CASSQAGDYNEQFF.

Here the CDR3 DNA reads TGTGCCAGCTCACTAGTTACCTACGAGCAGTACTTC. This codes for CASSLVTYEQYF. The chain has TRBV18 and TRBJ2-7; D unclear. Germline lookup yields CDR1 KGHSH and CDR2 LQKENI. With 4 bases removed from V and 2 bases from J, the gap between germline ends came to 6 bases. The CDR3 spans 12 residues. The full variable domain, in which reference TRBV18 and TRBJ2-7 provide the parts outside the CDR3, is NAGVMQNPRHLVRRRGQEARLRCSPMKGHSHVYWYRQLPEEGLKFMVYLQKENIIDESGMPKERFSAEFPKEGPSILRIQQVVRGDSAAYFCASSLVTYEQYFGPGTRLTVT.

The gene calls are TRBV6-6 and TRBJ2-5, with D possibly matching TRBD1 (5 bases). CDR1 and CDR2 (germline): MNHNY, SVGAGI (reference sequence). This CDR3 is built from 12 residues. V was trimmed by 7 bases and J by 5 bases, leaving 11 bases between them. CDR3 nucleotides: TGTGCCAGCAAGGGGTTTGGGGAGACCCAGTACTTC. This codes for CASKGFGETQYF.

The chain uses TRBV25-1 and TRBJ1-3; TRBD1 aligns across 8 bases. The CDR3 is 16 amino acids. Germline CDR1 MGHDK, CDR2 SYGVNS. The trim removed 2 bases at V and 3 bases at J, leaving 6 bases unmatched. The CDR3 DNA follows: TGTGCCAGCAGTGAAAGAGACAGGGGCCATGGAAACACCATATATTTT. Amino acid sequence: CASSERDRGHGNTIYF.

The chain combines TRBV6-1 with TRBJ1-3; TRBD1 matches at 11 bases. The V segment lost 11 bases and the J segment 4 bases; nucleotides outside the gene matches: 7. The CDR3 sequence is 14 residues long. Germline-derived CDR1 and CDR2 are MNHNS and SASEGT. The CDR3 reads CASEDRGRGNTIYF. CDR3 in DNA: TGTGCCTCCGAGGACAGGGGGCGCGGAAACACCATATATTTT.

The gene calls are TRBV11-3 and TRBJ1-3, with a tentative D call TRBD1 (5 bases). The CDR3 is 17 residues long. V was pared by 4 bases and J by 0 bases, with 16 bases between. Germline assignment: CDR1 SGHNT and CDR2 YENEEA. The DNA of the CDR3 is TGTGCCAGCAGCTCAATCAGGGATTCCAACTCTGGAAACACCATATATTTT. Protein sequence: CASSSIRDSNSGNTIYF.

With respect to this clone: One end of the junction does not line up with germline, which may come from a read error. V usage is TRBV6-5 and J usage is TRBJ1-5, with 8 bases that match TRBD1. The CDR3 loop spans 15 amino acids. The germline gives CDR1 MNHEY, CDR2 SVGAGI. Here the CDR3 DNA reads TGTGCCGGCAGCCTCTCCGGGACAGGAAATCAGCCCCAGCATTTT. Encoded protein: CAGSLSGTGNQPQHF.

The chain is built from TRBV29-1 and TRBJ1-1; a possible D gene is TRBD1 (5 bases). Trimming pared 3 bases from V and 5 bases from J, leaving 10 bases between. Germline CDR1 SQVTM, CDR2 ANQGSEA. The CDR3 covers 12 residues. The CDR3: CSVDPKGTEAFF. The CDR3 coding sequence is TGCAGCGTTGACCCCAAGGGGACTGAAGCTTTCTTT.

The chain recombines TRBV9 with TRBJ2-5; maybe TRBD2 (5 bases). Germline CDR1 is SGDLS and CDR2 is YYNGEE. This CDR3 is 16 amino acids long. V lost 3 bases, J lost 0 bases, and 15 bases lay in between. The CDR3 nucleotides read TGTGCCAGCAGCGGACTAAATACGGGAAACCAAGAGACCCAGTACTTC. This codes for CASSGLNTGNQETQYF.

The J gene is TRBJ2-3, the V gene TRBV11-2, with 11 bases lining up with TRBD2. CDR3 length: 17 amino acids. With 0 bases clipped from V and 2 bases from J, the junction kept 4 bases outside the gene matches. The germline CDR1 and CDR2 sequences are SGHAT and FQNNGV. CDR3 residues: CASSLDRLAGITDTQYF. CDR3 coding DNA: TGTGCCAGCAGCTTAGATAGACTAGCGGGAATCACAGATACGCAGTATTTT.

This clone came up a few times. The chain couples TRBV5-1 to TRBJ1-2, with D uncertain. The germline CDR1 and CDR2 sequences are SGHRS and YFSETQ. V was trimmed by 5 bases and J by 8 bases, leaving 13 bases between them. The CDR3 covers 12 residues. The DNA of the CDR3 is TGCGCCAGCAGTTCGGAGGGAGGCGGCTACACCTTC. It encodes CASSSEGGGYTF.

The chain uses TRBV5-1 and TRBJ2-7; 9 nucleotides match TRBD2. The CDR3 is 13 residues long. V was clipped by 4 bases and J by 5 bases; unmatched bases: 4. The germline V gene encodes CDR1 SGHRS and CDR2 YFSETQ. CDR3 nucleotide sequence: TGCGCCAGCAGCGCGCGGGGGGGCAACGAGCAGTACTTC. Its translation: CASSARGGNEQYF.

This clone was seen a handful of times. The chain recombines TRBV21-1 with TRBJ2-7; no DNA check was done on the table's D call, TRBD1. TRBV21-1 is noted as a pseudogene. This CDR3 region has 12 residues. This CDR3 reads CASSKDRGEQYF. CDR3 bases: TGTGCCAGCAGCAAAGACAGGGGCGAGCAGTACTTC.

The chain couples TRBV5-1 to TRBJ2-7; tentative D call: TRBD2 (6 bases). Trimming removed 0 bases at V and 4 bases at J, with 11 bases between. The CDR3 runs to 14 residues. CDR1 and CDR2 (germline): SGHRS, YFSETQ. CDR3 coding DNA: TGCGCCAGCAGCTTGGGCGGGATGGGGTACGAGCAGTACTTC. This codes for CASSLGGMGYEQYF.

This rearrangement joins TRBV6-5 to TRBJ2-5; 10 bases agree with TRBD2. The CDR3 spans 13 residues. Losses at the gene ends were 6 bases for V and 2 bases for J; bases not matched to a gene: 0. The germline V gene has CDR1 MNHEY and CDR2 SVGAGI. Here the CDR3 reads CASRTSGQETQYF. The DNA of the CDR3 is TGTGCCAGCAGGACTAGCGGGCAAGAGACCCAGTACTTC.

This chain joins TRBV30 and TRBJ1-6; tentatively, D is TRBD1 (5 bases). Deletions cut 0 bases from V and 7 bases from J, with 10 bases between. The CDR3 contains 14 residues. CDR1 is GTSNPN, CDR2 SVGIG, per germline (reference sequence). DNA for the CDR3: TGTGCCTGGAGTGTAGGAGGGGACAATTCACCCCTCCACTTT. Its translation: CAWSVGGDNSPLHF.